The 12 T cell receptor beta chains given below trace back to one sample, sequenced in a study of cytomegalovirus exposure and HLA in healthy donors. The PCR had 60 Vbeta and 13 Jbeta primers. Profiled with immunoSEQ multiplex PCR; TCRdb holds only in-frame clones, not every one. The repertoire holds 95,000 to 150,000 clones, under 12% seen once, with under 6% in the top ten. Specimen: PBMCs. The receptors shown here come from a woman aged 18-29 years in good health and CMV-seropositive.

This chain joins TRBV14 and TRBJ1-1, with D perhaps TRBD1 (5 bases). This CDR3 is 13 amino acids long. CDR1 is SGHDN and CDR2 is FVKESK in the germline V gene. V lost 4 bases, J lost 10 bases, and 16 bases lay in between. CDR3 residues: CASSPPGEGVAFF. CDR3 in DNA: TGTGCCAGCAGCCCCCCGGGGGAAGGGGTAGCTTTCTTT.

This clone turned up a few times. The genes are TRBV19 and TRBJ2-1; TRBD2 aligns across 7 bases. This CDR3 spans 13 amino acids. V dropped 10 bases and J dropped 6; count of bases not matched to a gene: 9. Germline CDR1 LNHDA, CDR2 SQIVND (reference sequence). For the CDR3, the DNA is TGTGCCACTACGGGAGGCCTAAGCAATGAGCAGTTCTTC. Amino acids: CATTGGLSNEQFF.

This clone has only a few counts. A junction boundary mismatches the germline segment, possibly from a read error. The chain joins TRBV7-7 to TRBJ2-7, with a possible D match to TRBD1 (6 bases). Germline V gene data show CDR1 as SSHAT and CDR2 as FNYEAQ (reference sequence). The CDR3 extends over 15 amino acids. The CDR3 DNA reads TGTGCTAGCAGCACCTCCGCAGGGGCCCACTACGAGCAGTACTTC. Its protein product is CASSTSAGAHYEQYF. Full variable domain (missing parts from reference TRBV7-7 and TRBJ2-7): GAGVSQSPRYKVTKRGQDVTLRCDPISSHATLYWYQQALGQGPEFLTYFNYEAQPDKSGLPSDRFSAERPEGSISTLTIQRTEQRDSAMYRCASSTSAGAHYEQYFGPGTRLTVT.

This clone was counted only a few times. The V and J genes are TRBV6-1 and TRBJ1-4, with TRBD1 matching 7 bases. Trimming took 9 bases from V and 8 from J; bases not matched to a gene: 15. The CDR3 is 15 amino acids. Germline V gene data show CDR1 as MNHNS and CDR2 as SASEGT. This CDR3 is CASRQQGERAEKLFF. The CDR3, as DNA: TGTGCCAGTCGTCAGCAGGGGGAAAGGGCAGAAAAACTGTTTTTT.

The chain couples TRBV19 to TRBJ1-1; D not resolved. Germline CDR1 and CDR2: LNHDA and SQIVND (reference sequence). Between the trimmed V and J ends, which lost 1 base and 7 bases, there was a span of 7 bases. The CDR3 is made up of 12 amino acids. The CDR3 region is CASSIGGLEAFF. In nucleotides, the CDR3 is TGTGCCAGTAGTATAGGCGGACTTGAAGCTTTCTTT.

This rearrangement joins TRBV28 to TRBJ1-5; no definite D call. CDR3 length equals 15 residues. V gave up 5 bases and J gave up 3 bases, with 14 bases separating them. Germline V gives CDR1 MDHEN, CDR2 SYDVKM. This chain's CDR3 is CASSLYTAPNQPQHF. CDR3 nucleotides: TGTGCCAGCAGTCTATACACAGCTCCCAATCAGCCCCAGCATTTT.

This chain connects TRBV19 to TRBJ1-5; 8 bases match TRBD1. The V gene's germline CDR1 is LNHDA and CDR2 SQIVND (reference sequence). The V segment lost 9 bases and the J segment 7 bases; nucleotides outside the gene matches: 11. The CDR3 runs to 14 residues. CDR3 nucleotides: TGTGCCAGCCACTCCGCAGGGGGCGGCCAGCCCCAGCATTTT. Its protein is CASHSAGGGQPQHF.

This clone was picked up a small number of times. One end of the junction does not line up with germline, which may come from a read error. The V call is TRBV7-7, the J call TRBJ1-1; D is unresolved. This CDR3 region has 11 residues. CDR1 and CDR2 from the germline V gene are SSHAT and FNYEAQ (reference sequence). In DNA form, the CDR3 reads TGTGCTAGCAGCTCAACAAATGAAGCTTTCTTT. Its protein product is CASSSTNEAFF.

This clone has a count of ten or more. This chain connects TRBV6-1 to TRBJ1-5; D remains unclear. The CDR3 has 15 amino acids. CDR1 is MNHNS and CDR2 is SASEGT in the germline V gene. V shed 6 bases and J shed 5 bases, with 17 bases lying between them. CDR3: CASRRLLSSDQPQHF. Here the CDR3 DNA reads TGTGCCAGCAGGCGGTTGCTCTCCAGCGATCAGCCCCAGCATTTT.

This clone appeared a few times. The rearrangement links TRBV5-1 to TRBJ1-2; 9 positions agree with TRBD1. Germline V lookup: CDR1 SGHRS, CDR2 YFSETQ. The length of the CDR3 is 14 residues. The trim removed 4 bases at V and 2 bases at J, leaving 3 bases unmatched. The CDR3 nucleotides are TGCGCCAGCAGCCCGGGGACAGGGAACTATGGCTACACCTTC. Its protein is CASSPGTGNYGYTF.

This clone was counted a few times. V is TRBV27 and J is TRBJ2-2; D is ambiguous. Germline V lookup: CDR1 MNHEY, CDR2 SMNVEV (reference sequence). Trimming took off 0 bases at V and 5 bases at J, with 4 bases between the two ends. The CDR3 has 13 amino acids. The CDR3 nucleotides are TGTGCCAGCAGTTTATCCTTTACCGGGGAGCTGTTTTTT. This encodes CASSLSFTGELFF.

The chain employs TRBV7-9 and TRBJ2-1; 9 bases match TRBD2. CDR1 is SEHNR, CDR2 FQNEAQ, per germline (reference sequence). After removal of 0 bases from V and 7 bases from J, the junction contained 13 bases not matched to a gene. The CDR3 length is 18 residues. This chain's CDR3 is CASSLARGGPKTSNEQFF. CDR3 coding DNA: TGTGCCAGCAGCTTAGCGCGGGGGGGACCGAAGACCTCAAATGAGCAGTTCTTC.